This TCR beta chain was profiled in a study of shared clonotypes between healthy human individuals. Cells designated naive CD8 were CD45RO-negative and were positively selected for CCR7, with terminally differentiated effector memory CD45RA+ cells excluded. The CDR3 spans 13 residues. V lost 7 bases and J 6 bases, leaving 16 bases between the germline ends. The germline V gene has CDR1 MDHEN and CDR2 SYDVKM. On this clone itself: Antigen specificity is unknown.

Sorted-subset replicate PCR reactions were performed with approximately 180 ng DNA, corresponding to about 32,000 T cell genomes. Original handling: ImmunoSEQ only sent back junction sequences with no quality scores, so filtering was done differently. The repertoire was sequenced with immunoSEQ multiplex PCR; TCRdb's copy has only in-frame clones and lacks some. D and trimming come from the DNA, and the V and J calls and clone size come from that table. The sample consists of around 600,000 clones, about 95% of them appearing once. Study outcomes and limitations: The authors expected sequencing depth to affect clonotype sharing among donors.

This receptor was taken from a woman younger than 45 in good health. V and J are TRBV28 and TRBJ2-7; D might be TRBD2 (6 bases). Sequenced input: naive CD8+ T cells sorted from blood. The CDR3 region is CASKPRSGVEQYF. Here the CDR3 DNA reads TGTGCCAGCAAACCCAGGTCGGGAGTCGAGCAGTACTTC.